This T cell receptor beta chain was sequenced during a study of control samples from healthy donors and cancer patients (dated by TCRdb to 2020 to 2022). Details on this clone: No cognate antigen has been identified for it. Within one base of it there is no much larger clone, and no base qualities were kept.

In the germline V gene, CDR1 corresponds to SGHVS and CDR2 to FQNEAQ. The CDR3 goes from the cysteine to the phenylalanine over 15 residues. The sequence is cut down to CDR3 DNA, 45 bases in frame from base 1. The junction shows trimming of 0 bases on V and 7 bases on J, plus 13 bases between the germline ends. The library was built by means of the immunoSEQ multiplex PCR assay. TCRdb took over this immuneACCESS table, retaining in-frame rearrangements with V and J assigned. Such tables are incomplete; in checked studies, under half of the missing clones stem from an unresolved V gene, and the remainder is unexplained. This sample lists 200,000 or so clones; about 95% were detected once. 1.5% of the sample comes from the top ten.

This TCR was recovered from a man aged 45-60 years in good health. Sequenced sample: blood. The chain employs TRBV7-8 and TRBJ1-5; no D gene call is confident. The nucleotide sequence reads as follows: TGTGCCAGCAGCTTAGCGCGGGGAGCTCCGCAGCCCCAGCATTTT. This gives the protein CASSLARGAPQPQHF.